This TCR beta chain is from a study of cytomegalovirus exposure and HLA in healthy donors. Researchers ran the PCR with 60 Vbeta and 13 Jbeta primers. Repertoires were generated with immunoSEQ multiplex PCR, while TCRdb's copy carries only in-frame clones and drops some. Of 150,000 or so clones listed, about four fifths are singletons. The germline V gene has CDR1 MDHEN and CDR2 SYDVKM. There are 11 residues in the CDR3. Notes on this clone: A read error may produce the germline difference seen at one junction end.

The source is a woman in her 50s in good health and CMV-seropositive. Sequenced sample: PBMCs. V and J are TRBV28 and TRBJ2-3; no clear D gene. Here the CDR3 DNA reads TGTGCCAACAGTTTAAGCCATACGCAGTATTTT. Translation: CANSLSHTQYF.